A single T cell receptor (beta chain) is shown here with its context. Its antigen is currently unknown. The data were obtained in a study of CD8+ T cells in alopecia areata. Whole-study findings and limits: Affected lesional scalp, above all in alopecia totalis/universalis, was more clonal than normal scalp. Scalp specimens additionally yield sequences from normal skin's resident alphabeta T cells.

The authors extracted RNA and reverse transcribed it into cDNA as the sequencing template. Assay: immunoSEQ multiplex PCR; the TCRdb copy retains only in-frame clones and omits some. The top ten hold roughly 3.1% of the sample, which has some 100,000 clones, about 61% seen once. The clonotype originates from a human donor in good health. The specimen was CD4+ T cells sorted from blood.

CDR3 residues: CSVDGGRGEKLFF. CDR3 nucleotide sequence: TGCAGCGTGGATGGTGGTCGGGGCGAAAAACTGTTTTTT. J is TRBJ1-4 and V is TRBV29-1; D is perhaps TRBD1 (5 bases). CDR1 SQVTM and CDR2 ANQGSEA come from the germline V gene. The V end lost 6 bases, the J end lost 8 bases, and 16 bases lay between the germline ends. CDR3 length: 13 residues.